This TCR beta chain was sequenced in a study of T-cell reconstitution after alpha-beta-depleted transplantation in children. CDR3 length: 14 residues. V was clipped by 0 bases and J by 6 bases, with 12 bases between them. Looked up from germline, CDR1 is LGHNA and CDR2 is YSLEER. The TCRbeta library was prepared with unique molecular identifiers. TCRdb called the PCR reads again in MiXCR, with one record for every CDR3 protein. The sample includes hundreds of thousands of distinct CDR3 sequences, 10% to 15% seen only once; the top ten take approximately 2.1%. This clonotype has more than one count but fewer than ten.

The sequenced sample was PBMCs, mostly from graft donor cells, obtained 360 days after TCRalphabeta/CD19-depleted stem cell transplant. This sequence originates from a male patient between 5 and 17 years old who had a stem cell transplant for acute myeloid leukemia, so the T cells may come from the graft donor. The V gene is TRBV4-3, the J gene TRBJ2-7; D not resolved. CDR3 region: CASSQEVRSREQYF. CDR3 nucleotide sequence: TGCGCCAGCAGCCAAGAGGTACGGTCTCGCGAGCAGTACTTC.